The clone carrying this TCR beta chain was seen only a few times. The entry originates in a study of beta chain features in type 1 diabetes. On the study more broadly: There was similarity between patients and healthy donors in age, gender and cell yields.

Per germline, CDR1 SGHTA and CDR2 FQGNSA. Trimming stripped 5 bases from V and 7 bases from J, with 18 bases between. This CDR3 comprises 15 residues. Every sorted population was more than 95% pure. Expressed TCRB transcripts were sequenced after all isolated RNA was converted to cDNA. Sequencing was performed with immunoSEQ multiplex PCR; in TCRdb, only in-frame clones are kept and a portion is missing. The sample shows roughly 300,000 clones, 7% to 9% of them seen only once. V gene TRBV7-2 combines with J gene TRBJ2-1; the D gene is possibly TRBD1 (5 bases). The receptor's source is a young woman in good health. Specimen: central memory CD4+ T cells from blood. In DNA, the CDR3 is TGTGCCAGCAGCCCCCGACAGAACTACCCGAATGAGCAGTTCTTC. Its translation is CASSPRQNYPNEQFF.